The next 21 T cell receptor beta chains were all read from a single sample in a study of shared clonotypes between healthy human individuals (dated by TCRdb to 2019 to 2021). Receptors were amplified or captured by the immunoSEQ multiplex PCR assay. The immuneACCESS repertoire file appears here via TCRdb, limited to in-frame rearrangements. These files lack a portion of the clones; in checked studies, under half of the deficit traces to unresolved V genes, and the cause of the others is not known. The sample yields some 2.1 million clones; over 85% were counted once. Around 1.1% of the sample rests with the top ten. CD8 naive samples consisted of CD45RO-negative cells that were positively selected for CCR7, yielding a CD45RA+CCR7+ population without TemRA cells. Source material: naive CD8+ T cells sorted from blood. Sample cell subset or site, as interpreted from the label and publication: CD45RA+CCR7+. These receptors came from a man in his late teens or twenties in good health.

The chain combines TRBV6-6 with TRBJ1-4; TRBD1 aligns across 7 bases. V dropped 4 bases and J dropped 4; count of bases not matched to a gene: 6. The germline V gene encodes CDR1 MNHNY and CDR2 SVGAGI (reference sequence). The CDR3 runs to 15 residues. CDR3 DNA sequence: TGTGCCAGCAGTTCCCGGACAGGACGTAATGAAAAACTGTTTTTT. It encodes CASSSRTGRNEKLFF.

V and J are TRBV7-2 and TRBJ2-7; 9 nucleotides align to TRBD2. The CDR3 contains 14 residues. Losses at the gene ends were 5 bases for V and 2 bases for J; bases not matched to a gene: 4. Germline loops: CDR1 SGHTA, CDR2 FQGNSA. CDR3 nucleotides: TGTGCCAGCAGCCGTAGCGGGAGAACCTACGAGCAGTACTTC. This translates into CASSRSGRTYEQYF.

The chain uses TRBV27 and TRBJ1-2, with 7 bases that match TRBD1. The junction had 7 bases not matched to a gene; V was cut back by 2 bases and J by 10 bases. CDR1 and CDR2 (germline): MNHEY, SMNVEV (reference sequence). The CDR3 totals 13 residues. CDR3 nucleotide sequence: TGTGCCAGCAGTTTAGGGGCAGGGGGTGACTACACCTTC. Its protein product is CASSLGAGGDYTF.

The chain has TRBV6-5 and TRBJ2-7, with D perhaps TRBD1 or TRBD2 (5 bases each). Germline V gene sequence: CDR1 MNHEY, CDR2 SVGAGI. Trimming stripped 5 bases from V and 3 bases from J, with 17 bases between. CDR3 length: 15 amino acids. The CDR3 DNA sequence: TGTGCCAGCAGTAATCCCAGGGACGGTTACTACGAGCAGTACTTC. Protein product: CASSNPRDGYYEQYF.

The chain joins TRBV6-1 to TRBJ2-7; no definite D call. The CDR3 extends over 11 amino acids. Germline V gene data show CDR1 as MNHNS and CDR2 as SASEGT. The V gene lost 4 bases and the J gene lost 6 bases, with 7 bases spanning the gap. This CDR3 reads CASSVLGEQYF. DNA for the CDR3: TGTGCCAGCAGTGTACTCGGCGAGCAGTACTTC.

The chain uses TRBV6-5 and TRBJ1-1, with 7 bases aligning to TRBD1. The CDR3 consists of 14 residues. Germline V CDR1 and CDR2: MNHEY, SVGAGI. The J segment lost 3 bases and the V segment lost 1 base, leaving 2 bases of the junction unmatched. CDR3 DNA sequence: TGTGCCAGCAGTTACTTAACAGGGGACACTGAAGCTTTCTTT. Amino acid sequence: CASSYLTGDTEAFF.

The chain joins TRBV2 to TRBJ2-5; 7 nucleotides match TRBD2. Germline V gene lookup returns CDR1 SNHLY and CDR2 FYNNEI. The length of the CDR3 is 15 residues. Trimming at V came to 7 bases and at J to 2 bases, leaving 10 bases not matched to a gene. DNA for the CDR3: TGTGCCAGCATAAGAGAGCGGGGACGGCAAGAGACCCAGTACTTC. Amino acid sequence: CASIRERGRQETQYF.

The DNA for the CDR3 is TGTGCCAGCAGCCAAGGGGCGCTCTCTGGAAACACCATATATTTT. Its translation: CASSQGALSGNTIYF. This chain links TRBV14 with TRBJ1-3; D ambiguous. V was pared by 1 base and J by 0 bases, with 7 bases between. CDR1 and CDR2 (germline): SGHDN, FVKESK. CDR3 length equals 15 residues.

A note on this clone: The sample holds other DNA sequences that translate to the same CDR3. V and J are TRBV11-2 and TRBJ1-2, with 8 bases that match TRBD1. The V gene's germline CDR1 is SGHAT and CDR2 FQNNGV. V was clipped by 1 base and J by 4 bases; unmatched bases: 2. The length of the CDR3 is 14 residues. CDR3 bases: TGTGCCAGCAGCTTAGTAGGACAGGGCTATGGCTACACCTTC. It encodes CASSLVGQGYGYTF. Full variable domain (outside the CDR3, taken from reference TRBV11-2 and TRBJ1-2): EAGVAQSPRYKIIEKRQSVAFWCNPISGHATLYWYQQILGQGPKLLIQFQNNGVVDDSQLPKDRFSAERLKGVDSTLKIQPAKLEDSAVYLCASSLVGQGYGYTFGSGTRLTVV.

This clone has a single count. V usage is TRBV9 and J usage is TRBJ2-2; D unclear. Germline assignment: CDR1 SGDLS and CDR2 YYNGEE. This CDR3 comprises 14 residues. V was clipped by 3 bases and J by 2 bases, with 8 bases between them. The CDR3 region is CASSGGFNTGELFF. In nucleotides, the CDR3 is TGTGCCAGCAGCGGTGGGTTCAACACCGGGGAGCTGTTTTTT.

The rearrangement uses TRBV19 and TRBJ2-2; 7 nucleotides match TRBD1. The CDR3 contains 13 residues. Germline V lookup: CDR1 LNHDA, CDR2 SQIVND (reference sequence). Losses at the gene ends were 8 bases for V and 1 base for J; bases not matched to a gene: 1. CDR3 loop: CASRDRNTGELFF. CDR3 DNA sequence: TGTGCCAGTCGGGACAGGAACACCGGGGAGCTGTTTTTT.

The V and J genes are TRBV11-2 and TRBJ2-7; TRBD2 agrees at 10 bases. CDR1 and CDR2 from the germline V gene are SGHAT and FQNNGV. V trimming: 6 bases; J trimming: 5 bases; junction bases outside the gene matches: 10. The CDR3 has 15 amino acids. CDR3: CASRWFSGGAHEQYF. CDR3 coding DNA: TGTGCCAGCAGGTGGTTCAGCGGGGGGGCCCACGAGCAGTACTTC.

The V call is TRBV11-2, the J call TRBJ1-5; no reliable D call. The CDR3 is made up of 13 amino acids. The V end lost 1 base, the J end lost 3 bases, and 4 bases lay between the germline ends. Germline CDR1 and CDR2: SGHAT and FQNNGV. The CDR3: CASSLVLNQPQHF. The CDR3 DNA reads as TGTGCCAGCAGCTTAGTGCTCAATCAGCCCCAGCATTTT.

The rearrangement links TRBV27 to TRBJ2-3, with a tentative D call TRBD1 (6 bases). V lost 5 bases and J 2 bases, leaving 11 bases between the germline ends. CDR3 length: 14 residues. Germline CDR1 and CDR2: MNHEY and SMNVEV (reference sequence). The CDR3 region is CASSKDRDTDTQYF. In DNA, the CDR3 is TGTGCCAGCAGTAAGGACAGAGACACAGATACGCAGTATTTT.

The rearrangement links TRBV7-8 to TRBJ2-7, with D unclear. There are 13 residues in the CDR3. The ends were cut back, 6 bases at V and 0 bases at J, with 9 bases in the middle. The V gene's germline CDR1 is SGHVS and CDR2 FQNEAQ. CDR3 region: CASSRTVSYEQYF. The CDR3 bases are TGTGCCAGCAGTAGGACGGTCTCCTACGAGCAGTACTTC.

The chain couples TRBV7-2 to TRBJ2-1; TRBD1 matches 7 bases. The trim removed 1 base at V and 8 bases at J, leaving 5 bases unmatched. CDR1 and CDR2 from the germline V gene are SGHTA and FQGNSA. This CDR3 has 14 amino acids. CDR3 nucleotide sequence: TGTGCCAGCAGCTTAGACAGGGGTCATGATGAGCAGTTCTTC. Translation gives CASSLDRGHDEQFF.

The gene calls are TRBV9 and TRBJ1-1; TRBD1 agrees at 8 bases. The CDR3 covers 14 residues. J was trimmed by 7 bases and V by 4 bases; bases with no gene match: 9. The germline V gene has CDR1 SGDLS and CDR2 YYNGEE. This CDR3 is CASSPRDRTHEAFF. In DNA, the CDR3 is TGTGCCAGCAGCCCCCGGGACAGGACCCATGAAGCTTTCTTT.

The CDR3 nucleotides read TGTGCCAGCAGTACGCGGGAGGGGATGTACTTC. Amino acid sequence: CASSTREGMYF. This chain links TRBV6-5 with TRBJ2-7; 9 bases agree with TRBD2. Germline values: CDR1 MNHEY, CDR2 SVGAGI. V dropped 5 bases and J dropped 12; count of bases not matched to a gene: 5. The CDR3 is 11 amino acids.

V gene TRBV4-1 combines with J gene TRBJ2-5, with D perhaps matching TRBD1 or TRBD2 (5 bases each). The CDR3 totals 14 residues. V dropped 4 bases and J dropped 5 bases, with 14 bases sitting between them. Germline CDR1 reads MGHRA; CDR2 reads YSYEKL. The CDR3 DNA follows: TGCGCCAGCAGCCCCTTGTACGAGGGGGAGACCCAGTACTTC. It encodes CASSPLYEGETQYF.

As regards this clone: The junction does not match germline at one end; this may be a read error. The V and J genes are TRBV7-7 and TRBJ2-7; tentatively, D is TRBD1 (6 bases). Germline V gene data show CDR1 as SSHAT and CDR2 as FNYEAQ (reference sequence). The CDR3 has 16 residues. In DNA form, the CDR3 reads TGTGCTAGCAGCCCAGGTGCTAGGCAGGGGTCCTACGAGCAGTACTTC. Residues: CASSPGARQGSYEQYF.

The chain uses TRBV13 and TRBJ1-2, with D uncertain. The CDR3 is 14 residues long. V was shortened by 1 base and J by 6 bases, with 12 bases between the two germline ends. The germline gives CDR1 PRHDT, CDR2 FYEKMQ (reference sequence). Here the CDR3 reads CASSLEGLRNGYTF. The CDR3 nucleotides are TGTGCCAGCAGCTTAGAAGGTTTAAGGAATGGCTACACCTTC.